This T cell receptor beta chain comes out of a study of blood T cell repertoires in COVID-19. Germline V gives CDR1 LGHNA, CDR2 YNFKEQ. J gave up 12 bases and V 1 base, and 12 bases lay outside the gene matches. The CDR3 runs to 15 residues. The protocol was immunoSEQ multiplex PCR, while the TCRdb copy is restricted to in-frame clones and leaves out a portion. The data hold around 300,000 clones, with almost 90% observed a single time. This clone was seen only once. This TCR derives from a woman in her thirties with COVID-19, enrolled during active disease. Sequencing was done on a sample of peripheral blood. The chain recombines TRBV4-2 with TRBJ2-1, with 7 bases aligning to TRBD2. This CDR3 reads CASSQVEGLHGAQFF. The CDR3, as DNA: TGTGCCAGCAGCCAAGTAGAGGGACTACACGGGGCGCAGTTCTTC.